Listed below are T cell receptor beta chains from one sample, sequenced in a study of CD4 T cells in relation to SARS-CoV-2 and coronaviruses. Only in-frame clones appear in the TCRdb table, and some are missing; sequencing was by immunoSEQ multiplex PCR. The table records around 9,700 clones, 81% of them present only once. Their target antigens are unknown. Sequencing was carried out using CD4+ T cells from PBMCs, cultured in vitro. The receptor set was obtained from a human donor in good health. CDR3s include the opening cysteine and the closing phenylalanine or tryptophan.

TRBV10-3	TRBJ1-1	CAISESGTDRGAFF
TRBV12-3/TRBV12-4	TRBJ1-1	CASSPDMRAFF
TRBV5-1	TRBJ2-1	CASSPGQGAYNEQFF
TRBV5-1	TRBJ2-2	CASSLWFGGAASTGELFF
TRBV9	TRBJ1-6	CASSVAGDPNSPLHF
TRBV18	TRBJ2-1	CASSPYIDEQFF
TRBV6-2/TRBV6-3	TRBJ2-1	CASSYSWRTSGRNEQFF
TRBV7-2	TRBJ2-1	CASSLAITTSGGNEQFF
TRBV6-1	TRBJ2-1	CASSEVVGQGGNEQFF
TRBV7-9	TRBJ1-3	CASTINRIWGGNTIYF
TRBV10-3	TRBJ2-3	CAISGSGTADTQYF
TRBV10-3	TRBJ2-7	CAISGGQTGGFYEQYF
TRBV19	TRBJ1-1	CASSVTGLNTEAFF
TRBV10-3	TRBJ1-3	CATSTAGNTIYF
TRBV7-9	TRBJ2-7	CASNRQGWEDEQYF
TRBV19	TRBJ1-2	CASSGQGTDYGYTF
TRBV5-1	TRBJ2-4	CASSSTGGWDIQYF
TRBV12-5	TRBJ2-1	CASGLPTSGGGNEQFF
TRBV7-9	TRBJ1-3	CASSLVWESNTIYF
TRBV13	TRBJ2-7	CASSFWWESDEQYF
TRBV19	TRBJ2-4	CASSTTGGLAKNIQYF
TRBV3-1/TRBV3-2	TRBJ1-4	CASSQVVSTTTNEKLFF
TRBV4-2	TRBJ1-6	CASSRETNNSPLHF
TRBV19	TRBJ2-5	CASSIRGLAGEMGETQYF
TRBV12-3/TRBV12-4	TRBJ2-3	CASSLVLAGGQYF
TRBV9	TRBJ1-1	CASSARTANTEAFF
TRBV7-2	TRBJ2-1	CASSERVRRGEQFF
TRBV5-1	TRBJ2-5	CASSASGGSRETQYF
TRBV27	TRBJ1-4	CASSRTDRGEEKLFF
TRBV6-5	TRBJ1-1	CASRKVNYYTEAFF
TRBV30	TRBJ2-6	CAWEPGLGMAGANVLTF
TRBV21-1	TRBJ2-7	CASREVAGPSYEQYF
TRBV2	TRBJ2-1	CASSGVAGGSYNEQFF
TRBV18	TRBJ2-2	CASSPPAGGGSTGELFF
TRBV29-1	TRBJ2-1	CSVNAPGGYNEQFF
TRBV5-8	TRBJ2-3	CASSRGRRDTQYF
TRBV5-1	TRBJ1-5	CASSLGGGEGVVQPQHF
TRBV4-1	TRBJ1-1	CASSQGQGANTEAFF
TRBV2	TRBJ2-1	CASRLQGLGGAAYNEQFF
TRBV10-3	TRBJ1-1	CAISETGTDTEAFF
TRBV9	TRBJ2-5	CASSAPAGGETQYF
TRBV10-3	TRBJ1-2	CAISDWAGTQIQYGYTF
TRBV19	TRBJ2-7	CASSPWGTLRDEQYF
TRBV4-1	TRBJ1-6	CASSQDQGLGPLHF
TRBV7-8	TRBJ1-3	CASSLSDRGNTIYF
TRBV19	TRBJ2-2	CATTGDTGELFF